This T cell receptor beta chain came from a study of cytomegalovirus exposure and HLA in healthy donors. Findings and limits, study-wide: Earlier findings revealed that most TCR beta V segments proved productive either about 87% or about 30% of the time. According to the study, 160 or so TCR beta chains were cytomegalovirus-associated.

Worth noting for this clone: Its specificity is not known.

The PCR made use of 60 Vbeta and 13 Jbeta primers. Measured with immunoSEQ multiplex PCR; TCRdb has only the in-frame clones, and not every one. The sample carries about 98,000 clones, about four fifths recorded once. Germline CDR1 is SGHDT and CDR2 is YYEEEE. V was pared by 0 bases and J by 4 bases, with 7 bases between. The CDR3 is 13 residues long. The chain carries TRBV5-6 and TRBJ2-5; no clear D. The sequenced material came from PBMCs. The receptor was derived from a man aged 18 to 30 in good health and CMV-seropositive. CDR3 nucleotides: TGTGCCAGCAGCTTGGCCAGAACAGAGACCCAGTACTTC. As protein: CASSLARTETQYF.